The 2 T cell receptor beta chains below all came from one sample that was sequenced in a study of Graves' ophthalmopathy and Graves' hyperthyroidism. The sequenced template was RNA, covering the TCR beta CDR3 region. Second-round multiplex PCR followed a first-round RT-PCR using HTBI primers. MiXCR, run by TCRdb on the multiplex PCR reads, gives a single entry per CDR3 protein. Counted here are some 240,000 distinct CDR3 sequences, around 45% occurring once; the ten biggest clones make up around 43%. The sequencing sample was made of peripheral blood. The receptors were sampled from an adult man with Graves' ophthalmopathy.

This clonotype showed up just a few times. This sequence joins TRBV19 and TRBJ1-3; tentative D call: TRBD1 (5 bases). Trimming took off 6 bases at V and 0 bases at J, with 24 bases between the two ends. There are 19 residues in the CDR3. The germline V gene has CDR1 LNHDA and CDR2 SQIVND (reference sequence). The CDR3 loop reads CASSQGTLSSSLSGNTIYF. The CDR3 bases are TGTGCCAGTAGCCAGGGAACCCTCTCTTCGAGCCTCTCTGGAAACACCATATATTTT.

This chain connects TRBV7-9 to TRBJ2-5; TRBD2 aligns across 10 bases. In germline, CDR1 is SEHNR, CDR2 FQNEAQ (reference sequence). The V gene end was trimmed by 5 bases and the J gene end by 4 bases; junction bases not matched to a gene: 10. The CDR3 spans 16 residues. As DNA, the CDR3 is TGTGCCAGCAGCCAAGATGCTAGCGGGAGAGGAGAGACCCAGTACTTC. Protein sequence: CASSQDASGRGETQYF. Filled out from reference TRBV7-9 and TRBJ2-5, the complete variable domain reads DTGVSQNPRHKITKRGQNVTFRCDPISEHNRLYWYRQTLGQGPEFLTYFQNEAQLEKSRLLSDRFSAERPKGSFSTLEIQRTEQGDSAMYLCASSQDASGRGETQYFGPGTRLLVL.